This T cell receptor (beta chain) stems from a study of cytomegalovirus exposure and HLA in healthy donors (dated by TCRdb to 2017 to 2019). Context from the whole study: In an earlier analysis of 550 to 750 of the donors, about 270 Gb of sequence data and some 120 million unique TCR beta sequences from 150 million to 200 million T cells were reported. Four or five DR-DQ haplotypes were treated as single units for association and clustering because of strong linkage in the cohort. Typing coverage differed by locus: A, B, C, DRB1 and DQB1 were typed in roughly 620-630 donors, DQA1 in around 500, DPA1 in nearly 610, and DPB1 in approximately 450. Along with the approximately 700-subject first cohort, a separate validation cohort of over a hundred different subjects was used. A later genetic analysis took genome-wide SNP genotypes for about three fifths of the 666 donors and used that subset as a discovery cohort. The study used immunosequencing to profile the T cell repertoires of 600 to 850 subjects and linked those repertoires to cytomegalovirus serostatus. The aim of the study was to test whether cataloging public T cell receptors could identify signatures of past pathogen exposure. To predict cytomegalovirus infection status, the study brought together high-throughput TCR immunosequencing, statistical association of individual TCRs with disease status, and machine learning. Among the approximately 400 genotyped donors, roughly 80% belonged to the genetic ancestry cluster associated with self-reported Caucasian donors. An earlier analysis of some 500 of the donors used high-throughput TCR beta sequencing to judge whether each TCR beta V gene segment behaved as functional or pseudogenic. To study patterns of TCR occurrence, a later analysis re-analyzed previously published TCR beta repertoires from just over 650 donors and added high-resolution HLA genotyping. An early release that covered around 590 HLA-typed donors contained about 300 gigabases of sequencing data and tens of millions of unique TCR sequences. All discovery cohort repertoires had been generated on a single sequencing platform. HLA typing included class I and class II loci at four-digit resolution. Rather than using new phenotypic data, the later analysis identified candidate immune exposures from TCR beta sequences and from how often those sequences occurred across donors. Across approximately 400 genotyped donors of the cohort, an average of about 250,000 unique TCR beta nucleotide sequences per donor were sequenced, and 15% to 20% of those sequences were non-productive. Donor age, sex, ethnicity and CMV serostatus were collected together with the repertoire data. Findings and caveats that apply to the study as a whole: A group of highly shared sequence variants was considered likely to be a technical artifact of the sequencing pipeline. Most TCR sequences were seen in very few donors, while some public TCRs were found in many individuals. A few of the identified cytomegalovirus-associated TCR beta chains were confirmed in vitro to be specific for cytomegalovirus antigens. It was suggested by the authors that the approach could potentially be generalized to other disease states and immunological phenotypes. Strong co-occurrence of HLA alleles, especially DR and DQ, made assigning TCR associations to individual alleles difficult. The study gave a list of about 160 TCR beta chains associated with cytomegalovirus. The classifier was reported to diagnose cytomegalovirus status with high specificity and sensitivity in both the original cohort and the validation cohort. In this cohort, only TCR beta chains were sequenced, and detectable features were limited by the absence of alpha or paired-chain data. According to a later analysis, TCR association rates differed among HLA loci, with DRB1 alleles showing the most associated TCRs and HLA-C alleles showing the fewest. The only immune exposure information available for the cohort was CMV serostatus. A further reported finding was that TCR beta sequences accurately predicted the HLA-A and HLA-B alleles for most subjects in the first cohort. Sequencing depth was assumed to be roughly uniform across donors in the presence/absence analyses, though that assumption may not hold. A later analysis found that most CMV-associated TCR beta chains appeared HLA-restricted, with HLA associations seemingly driven largely by CMV exposure. At a false discovery rate of 0.05, a later analysis linked some 17,000 TCR beta sequences to specific HLA alleles. Because some donors lacked HLA typing at each locus, the association tests relied only on the typed subset. An association between a missense DCLRE1C variant and V-gene and J-gene trimming of TCR beta chains was found in a later genetic analysis and replicated in an independent cohort. According to a later genetic analysis, donors in an Asian-associated ancestry cluster had fewer N-insertions in productive TCRs than the approximately 630-donor mean. In an earlier analysis of approximately 590 of the donors, most TCR beta V segments were observed in productive rearrangements about 90% or about 30% of the time, broadly matching IMGT annotations. Linkage disequilibrium might explain the correlated functional status among segregating V segments, but an unknown experimental factor could not be excluded. Compared with equally common non-associated chains, HLA-associated TCR beta chains in a later analysis were more clonally expanded and had lower generation probabilities. Because the 87-base-pair reads could not distinguish some IMGT-functional V segments, including TRBV6-2 and TRBV6-3, those segments were excluded. Several of the top co-occurrence clusters appeared to be linked to parvovirus B19, influenza, CMV and Epstein-Barr virus, according to a later analysis. The earlier analysis of some 540 of the donors excluded roughly 16 rarely observed V segments, including chromosome 9 orphons, because counts were too low.

The cohort comprised fewer than 700 healthy bone marrow donors. All cohort members were sampled while nominally healthy, although unrecorded immune exposures were likely present. The donor tested CMV seropositive, placing the donor among the 289 seropositive members of the cohort. Every donor gave a peripheral blood sample, and the peripheral blood mononuclear cells from that sample were used for TCR beta sequencing. Genomic DNA was extracted from the blood cell samples with the Qiagen DNeasy Blood Extraction Kit. Library construction relied on the immunoSEQ multiplex PCR assay. The multiplex PCR relied on a mix of 60 forward primers for TCR Vbeta segments and 13 reverse primers for TCR Jbeta segments. A multiplex PCR assay on genomic DNA amplified the CDR3 region of rearranged TCR beta genes. The amplified TCR beta libraries were sequenced on the Illumina HiSeq System as 87-base-pair reads. As for the original processing: Across the 670 or so repertoires, a later analysis counted tens of millions of unique TCR beta chains, around 11 million of which were shared by at least two donors. To remove PCR and sequencing errors, raw reads were error-corrected and collapsed into unique sequences using a nearest-neighbor algorithm that merged closely related sequences. CDR3 sequences were aligned to IMGT reference sequences to assign V, D and J gene segments. Each retained sequence needed at least a six-nucleotide match to both a V gene segment and a J gene segment. Rearrangements were classified as productive when the CDR3 lacked stop codons and remained in frame with V and J, and all other rearrangements were classified as non-productive. CDR3 was defined according to IMGT convention as the region running from the second conserved V-encoded cysteine to the conserved J-encoded phenylalanine. In an earlier analysis of 587 of the donors, sequences lacking an unambiguous match to a single V gene segment were excluded. In an earlier analysis of a few hundred of the donors, V segments were called functional above 56.7% productive rearrangements and were called segregating when the between-donor standard deviation exceeded 5%. A statistical classification framework was built for diagnosing cytomegalovirus status from the catalog of TCR beta chain sequences. In a later analysis, V and J genes were assigned by comparing TCR nucleotide sequences against IMGT/GENE-DB human TR gene sequences. The TCRdist pipeline was used in a later analysis to assign CDR3 sequences and most-parsimonious VDJ recombination scenarios. In a later analysis, every TCR beta chain was defined by the combination of its CDR3 amino acid sequence and its V-gene family, and reads without a unique V-gene family were dropped. In a later analysis, 450 to 600 highly shared, low-generation-probability nucleotide sequences were removed to address suspected cross-contamination and a sequencing artifact. In a later analysis, a clonal expansion index for each public chain was calculated from normalized within-repertoire ranks of inferred template counts. Generation probabilities in a later analysis came from a VDJ recombination model fitted to out-of-frame rearrangements, and those results were checked against IGoR. Hypergeometric tests were used in a later analysis to score TCR-TCR, TCR-HLA and TCR-CMV co-occurrence, with a repertoire-size bias correction applied to the TCR pairs. In a later analysis, false discovery rates were estimated by permuting HLA or CMV assignments 20 times. A later analysis grouped co-occurring TCRs with DBSCAN, adding TCRdist sequence similarity when clustering within HLA-allele-positive subsets. Repertoires with fewer than 30,000 or more than 120,000 public chains were left out of co-occurrence clustering, as were about five repertoires with anomalous nucleotide sharing. TCRdb holds this immuneACCESS table with in-frame rearrangements only. Some clones are missing; in checked studies, unresolved V genes explain under half, and the rest has no known cause. Clone size and V and J calls were adopted from that table, with D and trimming inferred from the DNA. Across this sample there are around 92,000 clones, with roughly 79% seen only once. Roughly an eighth of the sample belongs to the ten largest clones.

The germline V gene provides CDR1 MNHNS and CDR2 SASEGT. The CDR3 covers 14 residues, taking in both the cysteine and the phenylalanine. Of all the DNA, just the CDR3 is kept, 42 bases in frame from base 1. The junction shows trimming of 7 bases on V and 1 base on J, plus 13 bases between the germline ends. To note about this clone: What this receptor recognizes is not known. The record has no base qualities; no much larger clone is one base away.

The material sequenced was PBMCs. The clonotype was recovered from a woman in her sixties or seventies in good health and CMV-seropositive. Recombination connected TRBV6-1 to TRBJ1-2; tentative D gene TRBD1, with 6 bases matching. In nucleotides, the sequence is TGTGCCAGCACCAGGGGCAGGAGTAACTATGGCTACACCTTC. Translated, it reads CASTRGRSNYGYTF.